The text below deals with one T cell receptor (beta chain). Its antigen is undetermined. Genomic DNA acted as the template from which TCR beta VDJ combination and CDR3 sequence profiling were carried out. TCRdb processed the reads anew with MiXCR; each CDR3 protein has one entry. This sample has 100,000 to 150,000 distinct CDR3 sequences, with around 41% found just once. The data stem from a study of CD8+CD57+ T cells in acquired aplastic anemia. For the study at large: Healthy donors gave 11 million or so reads on average for CD4+ cells. General study findings and limits: Twenty-nine was the count of CD8+ CDR3 sequences that patients shared with controls.

The V end lost 0 bases, the J end lost 5 bases, and 11 bases lay between the germline ends. CDR3 length: 14 residues. CDR1 and CDR2 (germline): SGDLS, YYNGEE. The source is a human donor in good health, serving as a control. V gene TRBV9 combines with J gene TRBJ2-5; no clear D gene. Sequencing used sorted CD4+, CD8+, or CD8+CD57+ T cells (not recorded which) from PBMCs. The CDR3 loop reads CASSVESFRETQYF. CDR3 bases: TGTGCCAGCAGCGTAGAGAGCTTTCGGGAGACCCAGTACTTC.